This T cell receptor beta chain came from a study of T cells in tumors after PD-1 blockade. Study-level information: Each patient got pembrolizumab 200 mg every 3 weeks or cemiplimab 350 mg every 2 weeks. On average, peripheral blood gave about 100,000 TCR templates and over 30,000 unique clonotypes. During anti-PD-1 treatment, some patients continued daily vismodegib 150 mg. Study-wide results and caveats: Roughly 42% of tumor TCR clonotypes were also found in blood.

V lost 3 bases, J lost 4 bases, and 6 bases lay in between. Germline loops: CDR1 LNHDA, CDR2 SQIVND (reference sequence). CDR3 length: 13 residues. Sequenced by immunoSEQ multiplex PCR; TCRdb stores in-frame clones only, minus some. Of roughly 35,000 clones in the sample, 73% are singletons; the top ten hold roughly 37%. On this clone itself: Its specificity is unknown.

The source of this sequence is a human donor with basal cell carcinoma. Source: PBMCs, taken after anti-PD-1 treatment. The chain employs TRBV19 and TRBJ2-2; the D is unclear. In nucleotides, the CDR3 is TGTGCCAGTAGTATGACCCGCACCGGGGAGCTGTTTTTT. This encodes CASSMTRTGELFF.